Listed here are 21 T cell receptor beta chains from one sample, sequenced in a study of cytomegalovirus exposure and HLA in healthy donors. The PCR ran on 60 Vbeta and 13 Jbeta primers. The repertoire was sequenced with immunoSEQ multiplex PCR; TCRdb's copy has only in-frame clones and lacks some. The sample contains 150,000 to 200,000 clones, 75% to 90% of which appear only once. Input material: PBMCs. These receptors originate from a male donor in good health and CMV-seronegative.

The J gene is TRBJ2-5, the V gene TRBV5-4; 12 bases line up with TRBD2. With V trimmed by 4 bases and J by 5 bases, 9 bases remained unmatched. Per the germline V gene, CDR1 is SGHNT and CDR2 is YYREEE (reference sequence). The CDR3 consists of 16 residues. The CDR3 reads CASSPPSGGAGETQYF. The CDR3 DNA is TGTGCCAGCAGCCCCCCTAGCGGGGGGGCGGGTGAGACCCAGTACTTC.

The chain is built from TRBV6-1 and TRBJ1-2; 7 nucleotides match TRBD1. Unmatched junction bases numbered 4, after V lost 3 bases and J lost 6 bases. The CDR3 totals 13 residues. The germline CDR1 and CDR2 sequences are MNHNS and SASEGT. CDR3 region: CASSENGQDGYTF. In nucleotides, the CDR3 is TGTGCCAGCAGTGAGAACGGACAGGATGGCTACACCTTC.

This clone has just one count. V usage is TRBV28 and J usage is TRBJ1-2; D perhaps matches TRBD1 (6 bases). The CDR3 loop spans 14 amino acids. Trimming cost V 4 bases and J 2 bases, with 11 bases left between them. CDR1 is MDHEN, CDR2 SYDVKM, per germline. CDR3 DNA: TGTGCCAGCAGTTACGGACAGCTAAACTATGGCTACACCTTC. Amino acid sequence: CASSYGQLNYGYTF.

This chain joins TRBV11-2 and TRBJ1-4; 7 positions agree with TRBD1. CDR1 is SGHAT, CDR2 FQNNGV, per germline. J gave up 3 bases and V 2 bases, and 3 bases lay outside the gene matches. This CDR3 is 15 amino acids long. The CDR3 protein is CASSLQGVSNEKLFF. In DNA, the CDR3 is TGTGCCAGCAGCTTACAGGGGGTATCTAATGAAAAACTGTTTTTT.

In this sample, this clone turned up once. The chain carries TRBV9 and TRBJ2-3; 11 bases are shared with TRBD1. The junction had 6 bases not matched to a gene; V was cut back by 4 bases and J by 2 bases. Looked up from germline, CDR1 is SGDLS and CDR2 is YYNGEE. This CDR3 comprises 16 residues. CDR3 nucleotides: TGTGCCAGCAGCTCCGGGGACAGGGGGAACACAGATACGCAGTATTTT. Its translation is CASSSGDRGNTDTQYF.

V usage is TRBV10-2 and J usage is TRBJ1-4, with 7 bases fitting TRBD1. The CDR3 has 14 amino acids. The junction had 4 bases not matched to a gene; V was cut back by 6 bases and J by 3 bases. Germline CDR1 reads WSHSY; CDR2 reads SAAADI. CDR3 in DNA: TGCGCCAGCAGACAGACAGGGTCTAATGAAAAACTGTTTTTT. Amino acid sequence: CASRQTGSNEKLFF.

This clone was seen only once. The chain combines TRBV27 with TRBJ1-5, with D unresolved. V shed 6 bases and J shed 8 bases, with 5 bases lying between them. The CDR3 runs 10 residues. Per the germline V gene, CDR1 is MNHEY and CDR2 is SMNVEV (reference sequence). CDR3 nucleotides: TGTGCCAGCAGGTCAGAGCCCCAGCATTTT. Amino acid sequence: CASRSEPQHF.

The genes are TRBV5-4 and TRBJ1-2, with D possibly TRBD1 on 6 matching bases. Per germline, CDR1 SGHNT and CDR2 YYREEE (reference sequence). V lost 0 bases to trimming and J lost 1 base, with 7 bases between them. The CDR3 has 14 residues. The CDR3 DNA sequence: TGTGCCAGCAGCTTGGAAGGGGGTAACTATGGCTACACCTTC. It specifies CASSLEGGNYGYTF.

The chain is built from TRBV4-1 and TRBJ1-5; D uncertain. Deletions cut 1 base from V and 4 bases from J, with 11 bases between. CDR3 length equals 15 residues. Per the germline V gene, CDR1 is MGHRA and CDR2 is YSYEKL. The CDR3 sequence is CASSQVPGENQPQHF. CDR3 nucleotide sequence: TGCGCCAGCAGCCAAGTTCCGGGTGAGAATCAGCCCCAGCATTTT.

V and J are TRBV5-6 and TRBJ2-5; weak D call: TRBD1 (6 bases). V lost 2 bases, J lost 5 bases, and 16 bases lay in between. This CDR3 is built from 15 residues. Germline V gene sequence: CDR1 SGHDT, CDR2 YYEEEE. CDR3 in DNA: TGTGCCAGCAGCTTACGATCCAGGGGTCAGGAGACCCAGTACTTC. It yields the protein CASSLRSRGQETQYF.

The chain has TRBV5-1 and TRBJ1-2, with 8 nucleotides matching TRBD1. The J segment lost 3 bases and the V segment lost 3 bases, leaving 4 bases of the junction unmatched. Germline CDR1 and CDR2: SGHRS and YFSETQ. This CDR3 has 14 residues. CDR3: CASSSRDRYYGYTF. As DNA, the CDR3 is TGCGCCAGCAGCTCCCGGGACAGGTACTATGGCTACACCTTC. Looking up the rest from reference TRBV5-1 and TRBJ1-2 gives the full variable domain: KAGVTQTPRYLIKTRGQQVTLSCSPISGHRSVSWYQQTPGQGLQFLFEYFSETQRNKGNFPGRFSGRQFSNSRSEMNVSTLELGDSALYLCASSSRDRYYGYTFGSGTRLTVV.

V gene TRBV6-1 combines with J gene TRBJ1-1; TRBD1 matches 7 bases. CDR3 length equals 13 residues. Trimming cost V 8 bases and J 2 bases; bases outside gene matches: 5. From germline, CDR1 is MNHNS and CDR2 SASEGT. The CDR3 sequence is CASGGQLNTEAFF. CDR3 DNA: TGTGCCAGCGGGGGACAGCTCAACACTGAAGCTTTCTTT.

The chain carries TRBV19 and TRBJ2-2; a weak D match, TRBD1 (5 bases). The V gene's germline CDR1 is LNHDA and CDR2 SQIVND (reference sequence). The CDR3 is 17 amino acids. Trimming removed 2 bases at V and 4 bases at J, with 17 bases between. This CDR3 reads CASSILQGTLATGELFF. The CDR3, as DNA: TGTGCCAGTAGTATACTCCAGGGAACCCTTGCCACCGGGGAGCTGTTTTTT. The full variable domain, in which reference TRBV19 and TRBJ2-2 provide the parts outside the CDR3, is DGGITQSPKYLFRKEGQNVTLSCEQNLNHDAMYWYRQDPGQGLRLIYYSQIVNDFQKGDIAEGYSVSREKKESFPLTVTSAQKNPTAFYLCASSILQGTLATGELFFGEGSRLTVL.

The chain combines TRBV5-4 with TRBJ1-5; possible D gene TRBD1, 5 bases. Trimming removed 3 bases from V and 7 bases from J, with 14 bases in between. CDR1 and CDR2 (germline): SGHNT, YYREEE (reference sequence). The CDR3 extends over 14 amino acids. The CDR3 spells CASSWRRAGQPQHF. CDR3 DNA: TGTGCCAGCAGCTGGAGGAGGGCAGGGCAGCCCCAGCATTTT. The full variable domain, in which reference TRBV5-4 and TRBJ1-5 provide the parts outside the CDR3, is ETGVTQSPTHLIKTRGQQVTLRCSSQSGHNTVSWYQQALGQGPQFIFQYYREEENGRGNFPPRFSGLQFPNYSSELNVNALELDDSALYLCASSWRRAGQPQHFGDGTRLSIL.

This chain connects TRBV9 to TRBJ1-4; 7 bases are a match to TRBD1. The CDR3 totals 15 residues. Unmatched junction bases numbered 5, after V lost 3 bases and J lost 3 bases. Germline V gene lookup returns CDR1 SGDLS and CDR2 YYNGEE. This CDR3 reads CASSALTGSNEKLFF. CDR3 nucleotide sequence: TGTGCCAGCAGCGCCCTGACAGGGTCTAATGAAAAACTGTTTTTT.

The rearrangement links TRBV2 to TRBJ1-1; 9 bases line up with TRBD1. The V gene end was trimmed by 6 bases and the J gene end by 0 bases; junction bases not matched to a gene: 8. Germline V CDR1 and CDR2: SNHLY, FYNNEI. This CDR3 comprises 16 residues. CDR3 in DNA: TGTGCCAGCAGCCCGACAGGGGGGGGCCTGAACACTGAAGCTTTCTTT. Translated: CASSPTGGGLNTEAFF.

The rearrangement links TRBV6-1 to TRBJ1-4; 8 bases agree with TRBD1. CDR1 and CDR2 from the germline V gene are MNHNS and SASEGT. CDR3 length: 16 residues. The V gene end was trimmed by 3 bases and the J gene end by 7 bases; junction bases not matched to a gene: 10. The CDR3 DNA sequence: TGTGCCAGCAGTGAGACCGGGACAGGCGAGGGTGAAAAACTGTTTTTT. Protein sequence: CASSETGTGEGEKLFF.

CDR3 loop: CASSELVRTGELFF. In DNA form, the CDR3 reads TGTGCCAGCAGTGAATTAGTCCGGACCGGGGAGCTGTTTTTT. The chain employs TRBV6-1 and TRBJ2-2; D is ambiguous. Deletions cut 2 bases from V and 5 bases from J, with 9 bases between. The CDR3 is 14 amino acids. CDR1 MNHNS and CDR2 SASEGT come from the germline V gene.

In DNA form, the CDR3 reads TGTGCTATTTCCGGGGGGGTCCCCCTCTCTGGGGCCAACGTCCTGACTTTC. Its translation: CAISGGVPLSGANVLTF. The chain uses TRBV9 and TRBJ2-6, with TRBD2 matching 8 bases. The CDR3 is 17 amino acids. In germline, CDR1 is SGDLS, CDR2 YYNGEE. Complete variable domain (other parts from reference TRBV9 and TRBJ2-6): DSGVTQTPKHLITATGQRVTLRCSPRSGDLSVYWYQQSLDQGLQFLIQYYNGEERAKGNILERFSAQQFPDLHSELNLSSLELGDSALYFCAISGGVPLSGANVLTFGAGSRLTVL.

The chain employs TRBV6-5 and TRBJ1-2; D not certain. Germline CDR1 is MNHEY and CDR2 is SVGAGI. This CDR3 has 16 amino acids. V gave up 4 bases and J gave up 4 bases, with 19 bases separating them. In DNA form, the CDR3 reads TGTGCCAGCAGTTCCGAAAACCACAAAGCGACCTATGGCTACACCTTC. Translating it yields CASSSENHKATYGYTF.

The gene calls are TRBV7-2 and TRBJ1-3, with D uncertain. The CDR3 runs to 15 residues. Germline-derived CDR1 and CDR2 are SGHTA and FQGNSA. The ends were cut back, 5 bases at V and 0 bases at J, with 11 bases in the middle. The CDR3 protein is CASSPTASSGNTIYF. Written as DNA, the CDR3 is TGTGCCAGCAGCCCTACAGCAAGCTCTGGAAACACCATATATTTT. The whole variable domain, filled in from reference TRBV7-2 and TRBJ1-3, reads GAGVSQSPSNKVTEKGKDVELRCDPISGHTALYWYRQSLGQGLEFLIYFQGNSAPDKSGLPSDRFSAERTGGSVSTLTIQRTQQEDSAVYLCASSPTASSGNTIYFGEGSWLTVV.